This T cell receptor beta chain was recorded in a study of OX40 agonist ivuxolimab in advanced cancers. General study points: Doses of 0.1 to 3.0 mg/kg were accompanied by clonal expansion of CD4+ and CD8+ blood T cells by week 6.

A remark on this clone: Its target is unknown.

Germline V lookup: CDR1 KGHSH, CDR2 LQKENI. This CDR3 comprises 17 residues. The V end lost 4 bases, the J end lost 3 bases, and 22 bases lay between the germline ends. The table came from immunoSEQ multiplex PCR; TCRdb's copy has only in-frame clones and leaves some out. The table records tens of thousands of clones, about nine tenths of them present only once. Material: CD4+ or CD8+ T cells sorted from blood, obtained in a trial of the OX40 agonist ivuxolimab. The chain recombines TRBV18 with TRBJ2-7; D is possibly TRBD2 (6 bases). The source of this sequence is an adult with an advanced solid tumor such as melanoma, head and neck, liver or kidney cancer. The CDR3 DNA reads TGTGCCAGCTCACGCTATAGCGGCCTGGGGGGTGGCTACGAGCAGTACTTC. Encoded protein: CASSRYSGLGGGYEQYF.